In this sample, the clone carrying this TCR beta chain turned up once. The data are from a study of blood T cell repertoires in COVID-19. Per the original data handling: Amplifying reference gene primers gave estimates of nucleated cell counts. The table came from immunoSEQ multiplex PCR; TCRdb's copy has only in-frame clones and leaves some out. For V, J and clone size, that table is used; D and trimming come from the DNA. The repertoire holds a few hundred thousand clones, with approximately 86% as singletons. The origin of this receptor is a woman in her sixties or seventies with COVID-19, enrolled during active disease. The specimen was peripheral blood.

CDR3 amino acids: CASGLRGEAFF. DNA for the CDR3: TGTGCCAGCGGCCTCCGAGGGGAAGCTTTCTTT. The genes are TRBV9 and TRBJ1-1, with D uncertain. CDR1 and CDR2 (germline): SGDLS, YYNGEE. The CDR3 sequence is 11 residues long. V was trimmed by 7 bases and J by 8 bases, leaving 12 bases between them.